Below are 10 T cell receptor beta chains sequenced from a single sample in a study of cytomegalovirus exposure and HLA in healthy donors. Vbeta (60) and Jbeta (13) primers were used in the PCR. This table comes from immunoSEQ multiplex PCR, and its TCRdb copy is limited to in-frame clones, with some not included. The sample has over 85,000 clones, around 85% seen once; the top ten hold more than 5%. Sequencing was performed on PBMCs. Source of these receptors: a man between 40 and 49 years old in good health and CMV-seropositive.

This clone was counted only a few times. The chain is built from TRBV10-3 and TRBJ2-3; 8 nucleotides agree with TRBD2. The CDR3 contains 17 residues. The V gene end was trimmed by 6 bases and the J gene end by 0 bases; junction bases not matched to a gene: 11. Germline-derived CDR1 and CDR2 are ENHRY and SYGVKD. CDR3 protein: CAISDTSGGASTDTQYF. In nucleotides, the CDR3 is TGTGCCATCAGCGACACCAGCGGGGGAGCTAGCACAGATACGCAGTATTTT.

The chain employs TRBV2 and TRBJ1-3; no firm D call. The CDR3 covers 15 residues. The V gene's germline CDR1 is SNHLY and CDR2 FYNNEI. The V end lost 3 bases, the J end lost 0 bases, and 9 bases lay between the germline ends. CDR3 amino acids: CASSDVRSSGNTIYF. Written as DNA, the CDR3 is TGTGCCAGCAGTGATGTCCGGAGCTCTGGAAACACCATATATTTT.

V usage is TRBV5-4 and J usage is TRBJ2-5; D unresolved. Germline CDR1 reads SGHNT; CDR2 reads YYREEE (reference sequence). This CDR3 region has 13 residues. Trimming pared 0 bases from V and 4 bases from J, leaving 7 bases between. The CDR3 here is CASSLALGETQYF. CDR3 bases: TGTGCCAGCAGCTTGGCCCTAGGAGAGACCCAGTACTTC.

The gene calls are TRBV2 and TRBJ1-3; a possible D gene is TRBD1 (6 bases). This CDR3 region has 15 residues. The germline gives CDR1 SNHLY, CDR2 FYNNEI. Trimming stripped 4 bases from V and 4 bases from J, with 14 bases between. The DNA for the CDR3 is TGTGCCAGCAGTGCGTACAGGGCTGCCGGAAACACCATATATTTT. Its translation is CASSAYRAAGNTIYF.

The chain has TRBV5-1 and TRBJ1-1; perhaps TRBD1 as D (6 bases). Trimming removed 6 bases from V and 4 bases from J, with 13 bases in between. Germline-derived CDR1 and CDR2 are SGHRS and YFSETQ. This CDR3 has 13 amino acids. The CDR3: CASNRDVGTEAFF. CDR3 nucleotide sequence: TGCGCCAGCAACAGGGATGTCGGCACTGAAGCTTTCTTT.

The rearrangement uses TRBV19 and TRBJ2-6, with D perhaps matching TRBD2 (6 bases). CDR3 size: 18 residues. V lost 6 bases to trimming and J lost 2 bases, with 20 bases between them. In germline, CDR1 is LNHDA, CDR2 SQIVND (reference sequence). The CDR3 nucleotides are TGTGCCAGTAGAACAACGGGGGATCCTCCTACTGGGGCCAACGTCCTGACTTTC. It encodes CASRTTGDPPTGANVLTF.

This chain connects TRBV9 to TRBJ2-3; D not certain. Trimming cost V 0 bases and J 0 bases, with 11 bases left between them. CDR3 length equals 16 residues. Germline CDR1 reads SGDLS; CDR2 reads YYNGEE. The CDR3 here is CASSVAGLASTDTQYF. CDR3 nucleotides: TGTGCCAGCAGCGTAGCGGGTCTTGCAAGCACAGATACGCAGTATTTT.

This clone was recorded a few times. The CDR3 DNA sequence: TGTGCCAGCTCACCAGTGCCGGGACAGGGGGTTAGTAGAGCTGAAGCTTTCTTT. Protein: CASSPVPGQGVSRAEAFF. V and J are TRBV18 and TRBJ1-1; 11 bases are a match to TRBD1. CDR1 KGHSH and CDR2 LQKENI come from the germline V gene. Trimming removed 2 bases from V and 6 bases from J; junction bases left unmatched: 14. CDR3 length: 18 residues.

The chain is built from TRBV7-3 and TRBJ1-1; D unclear. The ends were cut back, 5 bases at V and 5 bases at J, with 9 bases in the middle. This CDR3 is 12 amino acids long. The germline gives CDR1 SGHTA, CDR2 FQGTGA. CDR3 sequence reads: CASSPDYTEAFF. The CDR3 nucleotides read TGTGCCAGCAGCCCCGACTATACTGAAGCTTTCTTT. The full variable domain, with the rest looked up from reference TRBV7-3 and TRBJ1-1, is GAGVSQTPSNKVTEKGKYVELRCDPISGHTALYWYRQSLGQGPEFLIYFQGTGAADDSGLPNDRFFAVRPEGSVSTLKIQRTERGDSAVYLCASSPDYTEAFFGQGTRLTVV.

This chain connects TRBV2 to TRBJ1-3; possibly TRBD1 for D (5 bases). The V end lost 5 bases, the J end lost 2 bases, and 10 bases lay between the germline ends. The germline gives CDR1 SNHLY, CDR2 FYNNEI. This CDR3 has 14 amino acids. The CDR3 loop is CASSNSGAGNTIYF. The CDR3 DNA follows: TGTGCCAGCAGTAACTCGGGGGCTGGAAACACCATATATTTT.